These 23 T cell receptor beta chains share one sample of origin, sequenced in a study of blood T cell repertoires in COVID-19. Sequencing was performed with immunoSEQ multiplex PCR; in TCRdb, only in-frame clones are kept and a portion is missing. The sample has some 150,000 clones, 80% to 90% seen once. Sequenced: peripheral blood. Every receptor here comes from a woman aged 55-70 years who had recovered from COVID-19.

The chain has TRBV5-1 and TRBJ1-4, with D unclear. CDR1 is SGHRS, CDR2 YFSETQ, per germline. Trimming removed 1 base from V and 7 bases from J, with 20 bases in between. This CDR3 comprises 17 residues. As DNA, the CDR3 is TGCGCCAGCAGCTTGTCAATTTCCTCGGGGTTTAGTGAAAAACTGTTTTTT. Amino acids: CASSLSISSGFSEKLFF.

The chain couples TRBV28 to TRBJ1-6; 7 bases are shared with TRBD1. V lost 7 bases, J lost 15 bases, and 15 bases stayed unmatched. The CDR3 is 14 residues long. The germline gives CDR1 MDHEN, CDR2 SYDVKM. The CDR3 nucleotides are TGTGCCAGCATCGAGAACAGGGGTAAACCGGGCCTCCACTTT. Protein: CASIENRGKPGLHF.

This chain links TRBV2 with TRBJ1-5; TRBD1 matches 7 bases. Germline lookup yields CDR1 SNHLY and CDR2 FYNNEI. The V segment lost 6 bases and the J segment 5 bases; nucleotides outside the gene matches: 10. This CDR3 has 15 amino acids. The CDR3 loop reads CASSTSGGGYQPQHF. The CDR3 DNA sequence: TGTGCCAGCAGCACCTCAGGGGGAGGCTATCAGCCCCAGCATTTT.

This clone occurred a few times. The V and J genes are TRBV4-1 and TRBJ1-5; 7 nucleotides align to TRBD1. J gave up 5 bases and V 2 bases, and 0 bases lay outside the gene matches. Germline CDR1 reads MGHRA; CDR2 reads YSYEKL. The CDR3 contains 13 residues. The chain's CDR3 is CASSQQGDQPQHF. The CDR3 nucleotides are TGCGCCAGCAGCCAACAGGGGGATCAGCCCCAGCATTTT.

The genes are TRBV13 and TRBJ1-5; 10 nucleotides agree with TRBD1. The V gene end was trimmed by 3 bases and the J gene end by 6 bases; junction bases not matched to a gene: 5. This CDR3 is built from 15 residues. Germline V CDR1 and CDR2: PRHDT, FYEKMQ (reference sequence). CDR3 sequence: CASSFGQGGSQPQHF. DNA of the CDR3: TGTGCCAGCAGCTTCGGACAGGGGGGGAGTCAGCCCCAGCATTTT.

The chain recombines TRBV6-4 with TRBJ1-2; a weak D match, TRBD1 (6 bases). Trimming left V 3 bases short and J 1 base short, with 12 bases between. Germline loops: CDR1 MRHNA, CDR2 SNTAGT. The CDR3 runs to 15 residues. CDR3 DNA: TGTGCCAGCAGTGAGCGACAGGCGGGTAACTATGGCTACACCTTC. Amino acids: CASSERQAGNYGYTF.

This clone was detected once. The DNA for the CDR3 is TGTGCCAGCAGCATCCACCGAGGGAAAAACATTCAGTACTTC. Protein sequence: CASSIHRGKNIQYF. V is TRBV21-1 and J is TRBJ2-4; the D call TRBD2 from the table was never checked on the DNA. TRBV21-1 is a pseudogene segment. The CDR3 has 14 amino acids.

This clone was found once. The chain is built from TRBV5-1 and TRBJ1-1; 10 bases are shared with TRBD1. CDR3 length: 14 residues. With V trimmed by 4 bases and J by 3 bases, 3 bases remained unmatched. Germline V CDR1 and CDR2: SGHRS, YFSETQ. The CDR3 DNA follows: TGCGCCAGCAGCCGACAGGGGGCTTACACTGAAGCTTTCTTT. Amino acids: CASSRQGAYTEAFF.

This rearrangement joins TRBV6-5 to TRBJ2-1, with 10 bases identical to TRBD1. Germline V gene lookup returns CDR1 MNHEY and CDR2 SVGAGI. Trimming at V came to 6 bases and at J to 9 bases, leaving 11 bases not matched to a gene. There are 15 residues in the CDR3. The CDR3 protein is CASRLGQGQRGEQFF. The CDR3 nucleotides are TGTGCCAGCAGGCTGGGACAGGGGCAGCGAGGTGAGCAGTTCTTC.

The chain joins TRBV18 to TRBJ1-5; TRBD1 is a possible D gene (6 bases). The CDR3 is 17 amino acids. Trimming removed 6 bases from V and 3 bases from J, with 21 bases in between. Germline assignment: CDR1 KGHSH and CDR2 LQKENI. The CDR3 is CASSPTDSLEYNQPQHF. Written as DNA, the CDR3 is TGTGCCAGCTCCCCTACGGACAGCCTTGAATACAATCAGCCCCAGCATTTT.

The V gene is TRBV5-6, the J gene TRBJ2-7; maybe TRBD2 (5 bases). The CDR3 has 12 residues. V lost 1 base and J 7 bases, leaving 9 bases between the germline ends. Germline CDR1 is SGHDT and CDR2 is YYEEEE. Here the CDR3 reads CASSLWRREQYF. CDR3 coding DNA: TGTGCCAGCAGCTTGTGGCGGAGGGAGCAGTACTTC.

This clone was recorded only once. This chain uses TRBV12-3 or TRBV12-4 with TRBJ2-5; 8 bases line up with TRBD2. The CDR3 is 13 residues long. Trimming at V came to 5 bases and at J to 4 bases, leaving 3 bases not matched to a gene. The chain's CDR3 is CASSASGGETQYF. CDR3 nucleotide sequence: TGTGCCAGCAGTGCCAGCGGGGGAGAGACCCAGTACTTC.

This chain connects TRBV29-1 to TRBJ2-7, with 7 bases matching TRBD1. CDR1 is SQVTM and CDR2 is ANQGSEA in the germline V gene. V was clipped by 6 bases and J by 0 bases; unmatched bases: 5. This CDR3 is 13 amino acids long. The CDR3 DNA is TGCAGCGTCGGACAGGAGAGCTCCTACGAGCAGTACTTC. It specifies CSVGQESSYEQYF.

The V and J genes are TRBV30 and TRBJ1-2; D is ambiguous. Germline V gives CDR1 GTSNPN, CDR2 SVGIG (reference sequence). CDR3 length equals 13 residues. CDR3 residues: CAAGYVAAYGYTF. Written as DNA, the CDR3 is TGTGCTGCCGGCTACGTGGCGGCCTATGGCTACACCTTC.

The rearrangement uses TRBV5-5 and TRBJ2-3; TRBD2 agrees at 11 bases. Germline CDR1 reads SGHKS; CDR2 reads YYEKEE (reference sequence). The CDR3 consists of 18 residues. The junction had 9 bases not matched to a gene; V was cut back by 0 bases and J by 3 bases. This CDR3 is CASSLAVAGGPRTDTQYF. The CDR3 DNA follows: TGTGCCAGCAGCTTGGCGGTAGCGGGGGGGCCTAGAACAGATACGCAGTATTTT.

This clone was found once. The chain combines TRBV18 with TRBJ1-5; D is perhaps TRBD1 (6 bases). The CDR3 is 15 residues long. V was clipped by 2 bases and J by 4 bases, with 12 bases between them. CDR1 is KGHSH and CDR2 is LQKENI in the germline V gene. CDR3: CASSPATGRNQPQHF. Here the CDR3 DNA reads TGTGCCAGCTCACCAGCGACAGGCAGGAATCAGCCCCAGCATTTT. The entire variable domain, with the rest obtained from reference TRBV18 and TRBJ1-5, is as follows: NAGVMQNPRHLVRRRGQEARLRCSPMKGHSHVYWYRQLPEEGLKFMVYLQKENIIDESGMPKERFSAEFPKEGPSILRIQQVVRGDSAAYFCASSPATGRNQPQHFGDGTRLSIL.

The chain employs TRBV27 and TRBJ1-2, with no clear D. The CDR3 runs 15 residues. V was pared by 3 bases and J by 3 bases, with 14 bases between. The germline gives CDR1 MNHEY, CDR2 SMNVEV (reference sequence). The CDR3 region is CASSLGLGRDYGYTF. In DNA, the CDR3 is TGTGCCAGCAGTTTGGGGTTAGGGAGGGACTATGGCTACACCTTC.

This clone has a handful of counts. V is TRBV2 and J is TRBJ1-5, with a tentative D call TRBD1 (6 bases). CDR1 SNHLY and CDR2 FYNNEI come from the germline V gene. The CDR3 length is 14 residues. V was pared by 6 bases and J by 0 bases, with 9 bases between. In nucleotides, the CDR3 is TGTGCCAGCAGGCTACAGGGTAGCAATCAGCCCCAGCATTTT. Residues: CASRLQGSNQPQHF.

V and J are TRBV19 and TRBJ1-5, with 8 nucleotides matching TRBD1. Looked up from germline, CDR1 is LNHDA and CDR2 is SQIVND (reference sequence). V shed 7 bases and J 6 bases; nucleotides not matched to a gene: 8. CDR3 length: 14 residues. DNA for the CDR3: TGTGCCAGTAATCCAGGGGGCGAGCCTCAGCCCCAGCATTTT. Protein product: CASNPGGEPQPQHF.

The gene calls are TRBV25-1 and TRBJ2-7, with 9 bases lining up with TRBD2. CDR1 MGHDK and CDR2 SYGVNS come from the germline V gene. J was trimmed by 0 bases and V by 6 bases; bases with no gene match: 0. The CDR3 extends over 13 amino acids. The CDR3 DNA is TGTGCCAGCAGGACTAGCGGCTCCTACGAGCAGTACTTC. This sequence encodes CASRTSGSYEQYF.

The V gene is TRBV5-1, the J gene TRBJ2-5; the match to TRBD1 covers 9 bases. The length of the CDR3 is 13 residues. After removal of 2 bases from V and 5 bases from J, the junction contained 1 base not matched to a gene. CDR1 is SGHRS, CDR2 YFSETQ, per germline. CDR3 coding DNA: TGCGCCAGCAGCTTTGACAGGGGGGAGACCCAGTACTTC. Its protein is CASSFDRGETQYF.

V usage is TRBV6-5 and J usage is TRBJ1-2; a weak D match, TRBD1 (5 bases). The CDR3 is 14 residues long. Germline assignment: CDR1 MNHEY and CDR2 SVGAGI. V dropped 5 bases and J dropped 3 bases, with 13 bases sitting between them. The CDR3 DNA reads TGTGCCAGCAGTAAGAGCAGGGATCACTATGGCTACACCTTC. This sequence encodes CASSKSRDHYGYTF.

The chain couples TRBV15 to TRBJ2-2; D may be TRBD1 (7 bases). From germline, CDR1 is LNHNV and CDR2 YYDKDF (reference sequence). Trimming took off 8 bases at V and 4 bases at J, with 14 bases between the two ends. The length of the CDR3 is 14 residues. Here the CDR3 reads CATVAGGGTGELFF. The CDR3 coding sequence is TGTGCCACCGTGGCAGGGGGAGGCACCGGGGAGCTGTTTTTT.